Following are 28 T cell receptor beta chains from one sample sequenced in a study of blood T cell repertoires in COVID-19. Profiled with immunoSEQ multiplex PCR; TCRdb holds only in-frame clones, not every one. The table records about 210,000 clones, around nine tenths of them present only once. Sequenced input: PBMCs or T cells enriched from blood (not recorded which). These TCRs come from a man aged 25 to 40 in a cohort exposed to, infected with or recovered from COVID-19 (not recorded which).

This chain connects TRBV2 to TRBJ2-7, with a weak D call TRBD1 (7 bases). In germline, CDR1 is SNHLY, CDR2 FYNNEI. Trimming removed 4 bases from V and 0 bases from J, with 13 bases in between. CDR3 length equals 15 residues. CDR3 DNA sequence: TGTGCCAGCAGTGGGGGGGACAGCCGCTCCTACGAGCAGTACTTC. As protein: CASSGGDSRSYEQYF.

The rearrangement links TRBV27 to TRBJ2-1, with D perhaps matching TRBD2 (6 bases). The CDR3 runs to 18 residues. Germline loops: CDR1 MNHEY, CDR2 SMNVEV (reference sequence). V was clipped by 2 bases and J by 3 bases, with 20 bases between them. DNA of the CDR3: TGTGCCAGCAGTTTACCGCCCGATAGCGGCCTAATCTACAATGAGCAGTTCTTC. Translating gives CASSLPPDSGLIYNEQFF.

The chain couples TRBV28 to TRBJ2-3; tentatively, D is TRBD2 (5 bases). The V and J ends lost 2 bases and 8 bases respectively, with 14 bases between them. The CDR3 extends over 14 amino acids. Germline V gene sequence: CDR1 MDHEN, CDR2 SYDVKM. This chain's CDR3 is CASSLRRRPGTQYF. DNA for the CDR3: TGTGCCAGCAGTTTACGCAGGAGGCCGGGTACGCAGTATTTT.

This clone is a singleton in its sample. This chain links TRBV9 with TRBJ1-3, with a possible D match to TRBD1 (5 bases). The CDR3 loop spans 14 amino acids. In germline, CDR1 is SGDLS, CDR2 YYNGEE. The germline V and J ends were trimmed by 3 bases and 4 bases, with 11 bases remaining between them. CDR3: CASSATRGGNTIYF. DNA for the CDR3: TGTGCCAGCAGCGCGACCCGGGGGGGAAACACCATATATTTT.

The chain joins TRBV24-1 to TRBJ2-1; D might be TRBD2 (6 bases). Trimming pared 3 bases from V and 9 bases from J, leaving 17 bases between. CDR1 is KGHDR and CDR2 is SFDVKD in the germline V gene. There are 15 residues in the CDR3. CDR3 region: CATSDPGGTRSEQFF. The DNA for the CDR3 is TGTGCCACCAGTGATCCCGGCGGGACCCGCTCTGAGCAGTTCTTC.

This clone appeared once. The rearrangement uses TRBV5-4 and TRBJ2-7, with TRBD2 matching 10 bases. The CDR3 contains 16 residues. Germline V lookup: CDR1 SGHNT, CDR2 YYREEE (reference sequence). V was clipped by 4 bases and J by 2 bases; unmatched bases: 9. CDR3 DNA: TGTGCCAGCAGCCAAAACCCGAGCGGGAGGGCCTACGAGCAGTACTTC. Residues: CASSQNPSGRAYEQYF.

This CDR3 is CASSLGGRTEAFF. DNA for the CDR3: TGTGCCAGCAGCTTAGGGGGCAGGACTGAAGCTTTCTTT. The chain is built from TRBV7-3 and TRBJ1-1; D may be TRBD1 (6 bases). Germline CDR1 SGHTA, CDR2 FQGTGA. The CDR3 runs to 13 residues. V was clipped by 2 bases and J by 5 bases, with 9 bases between them.

The sample holds a few counts of this clone. J is TRBJ1-5 and V is TRBV7-3; no definite D call. Germline values: CDR1 SGHTA, CDR2 FQGTGA. There are 16 residues in the CDR3. V was trimmed by 3 bases and J by 10 bases, leaving 22 bases between them. The CDR3 sequence: CASSFPQGPYRGPQHF. For the CDR3, the DNA is TGTGCCAGCAGCTTCCCACAAGGACCTTATCGGGGACCCCAGCATTTT.

The CDR3: CATSDRQGTNEQFF. CDR3 DNA sequence: TGTGCCACCAGTGATCGACAGGGTACAAATGAGCAGTTCTTC. The rearrangement links TRBV24-1 to TRBJ2-1; 7 bases are shared with TRBD1. The CDR3 extends over 14 amino acids. Trimming took 3 bases from V and 7 from J; bases not matched to a gene: 5. The germline V gene has CDR1 KGHDR and CDR2 SFDVKD.

V usage is TRBV3-1 (or the pseudogene TRBV3-2) and J usage is TRBJ2-5; 16 bases match TRBD2. J lost 5 bases, V lost 1 base, and 13 bases had no gene match. The CDR3 covers 20 residues. Germline V CDR1 and CDR2: LGHDT, YNNKEL (reference sequence). The CDR3 DNA reads as TGTGCCAGCAGCCAAGTTGTATACCCGGGACTAGCGGGAGGGGGCGAGACCCAGTACTTC. It yields the protein CASSQVVYPGLAGGGETQYF.

The chain combines TRBV6-4 with TRBJ2-3; 9 bases align to TRBD2. The CDR3 length is 13 residues. Germline trimming cut 8 bases from V and 2 bases from J; bases unmatched to any gene: 2. Germline CDR1 and CDR2: MRHNA and SNTAGT. The CDR3 DNA reads as TGTGCCAGCTCTAGCGGGGCCACAGATACGCAGTATTTT. Encoded protein: CASSSGATDTQYF.

This chain joins TRBV21-1 and TRBJ2-1; TRBD2 is the table's D call and was not checked against the DNA. TRBV21-1 has pseudogene status. This CDR3 is 19 amino acids long. CDR3 DNA: TGTGCCAGCAGCAAAAATGGGAGGAATATGGCATCCCTTTACAATGAGCAGTTCTTC. Protein sequence: CASSKNGRNMASLYNEQFF.

V and J are TRBV7-2 and TRBJ1-3; D ambiguous. The CDR3 runs 15 residues. V shed 1 base and J shed 4 bases, with 11 bases lying between them. Germline V CDR1 and CDR2: SGHTA, FQGNSA. In DNA form, the CDR3 reads TGTGCCAGCAGCTTAGTTCTCGGCGGGGGAAACACCATATATTTT. Protein product: CASSLVLGGGNTIYF.

The rearrangement joins TRBV6-5 to TRBJ1-1, with 9 bases lining up with TRBD1. Losses at the gene ends were 6 bases for V and 3 bases for J; bases not matched to a gene: 2. Germline CDR1 is MNHEY and CDR2 is SVGAGI. The CDR3 totals 13 residues. The CDR3 sequence is CASRWDRDTEAFF. DNA for the CDR3: TGTGCCAGCAGATGGGACAGGGACACTGAAGCTTTCTTT.

The rearrangement uses TRBV28 and TRBJ1-1; TRBD1 might be the D (6 bases). V was cut by 3 bases and J by 4 bases, with 24 bases left in between. Germline CDR1 is MDHEN and CDR2 is SYDVKM. CDR3 length: 18 amino acids. This CDR3 is CASSFPQGKDRPSTEAFF. The DNA of the CDR3 is TGTGCCAGCAGTTTCCCCCAGGGAAAAGACAGGCCCTCCACTGAAGCTTTCTTT.

The CDR3 reads CASSFETGYNSPLHF. The DNA for the CDR3 is TGTGCCAGCAGTTTTGAGACGGGATATAATTCACCCCTCCACTTT. The chain has TRBV27 and TRBJ1-6; D ambiguous. This CDR3 contains 15 residues. Germline V gene lookup returns CDR1 MNHEY and CDR2 SMNVEV (reference sequence). Deletions cut 3 bases from V and 4 bases from J, with 10 bases between.

The gene calls are TRBV19 and TRBJ1-5; 7 bases are shared with TRBD1. Germline values: CDR1 LNHDA, CDR2 SQIVND (reference sequence). This CDR3 is 15 amino acids long. Trimming cost V 9 bases and J 3 bases; bases outside gene matches: 11. The CDR3 DNA sequence: TGTGCCAGCTTACAAAAGGGGGCTTTCAATCAGCCCCAGCATTTT. As protein: CASLQKGAFNQPQHF.

J is TRBJ1-2 and V is TRBV28; D remains ambiguous. This CDR3 spans 14 amino acids. Germline CDR1 MDHEN, CDR2 SYDVKM. The ends were cut back, 1 base at V and 0 bases at J, with 6 bases in the middle. The CDR3: CASSLLQSNYGYTF. The CDR3 DNA is TGTGCCAGCAGTTTATTGCAGTCTAACTATGGCTACACCTTC.

V usage is TRBV2 and J usage is TRBJ1-6; unclear D gene. The V end was cut by 1 base, the J end by 7 bases, with 8 bases between. The CDR3 has 14 amino acids. Germline V gene lookup returns CDR1 SNHLY and CDR2 FYNNEI. The CDR3 region has the DNA TGTGCCAGCAGTGAAGGGGAGGGCAATTCACCCCTCCACTTT. Protein: CASSEGEGNSPLHF.

The rearrangement uses TRBV5-1 and TRBJ2-2, with TRBD2 matching 9 bases. CDR1 is SGHRS and CDR2 is YFSETQ in the germline V gene. V was pared by 0 bases and J by 2 bases, with 5 bases of the junction left unmatched. The CDR3 has 17 residues. The CDR3 spells CASSLVGTSYNTGELFF. The CDR3 region has the DNA TGCGCCAGCAGCTTGGTAGGGACTAGCTACAACACCGGGGAGCTGTTTTTT.

The chain links TRBV27 to TRBJ2-7; D possibly corresponds to TRBD2 (6 bases). The CDR3 length is 14 residues. The V gene's germline CDR1 is MNHEY and CDR2 SMNVEV (reference sequence). V shed 1 base and J shed 2 bases, with 9 bases lying between them. CDR3 amino acids: CASSLWPGAYEQYF. In DNA, the CDR3 is TGTGCCAGCAGTTTATGGCCGGGGGCCTACGAGCAGTACTTC.

With regard to this clone: Its ends do not fully match the called genes, so a read error is possible. The chain combines TRBV12-3 or TRBV12-4 with TRBJ1-3; D gene uncertain. This CDR3 has 13 residues. The DNA of the CDR3 is TGTGCCAGCAGTCCCATAACGTGGCCCAAGGAGGATTTT. It translates to CASSPITWPKEDF.

This clone was counted only a few times. CDR3 in amino acids: CASSQAGAGLVNAGELFF. CDR3 nucleotide sequence: TGTGCCAGCAGCCAAGCGGGAGCGGGATTGGTTAACGCCGGGGAGCTGTTTTTT. This chain joins TRBV14 and TRBJ2-2, with 7 positions matching TRBD2. The CDR3 has 18 residues. The J segment lost 6 bases and the V segment lost 1 base, leaving 14 bases of the junction unmatched. Germline values: CDR1 SGHDN, CDR2 FVKESK.

The chain links TRBV10-1 to TRBJ2-3; D not certain. The ends were cut back, 8 bases at V and 6 bases at J, with 15 bases in the middle. The CDR3 runs to 13 residues. Germline assignment: CDR1 WNHNN and CDR2 SYGVQD (reference sequence). The CDR3 is CASRVVRPDTQYF. The CDR3 bases are TGCGCCAGCCGAGTCGTCCGCCCCGATACGCAGTATTTT.

This clone showed up just once. The chain couples TRBV28 to TRBJ2-1; TRBD2 matches 12 bases. Looked up from germline, CDR1 is MDHEN and CDR2 is SYDVKM. V lost 4 bases, J lost 0 bases, and 13 bases stayed unmatched. The CDR3 sequence is 20 residues long. The CDR3, as DNA: TGTGCCAGCAGTTCCCGGACTAGCGGGGCGAATTTCAGCTCCTACAATGAGCAGTTCTTC. Amino acids: CASSSRTSGANFSSYNEQFF.

This clone was seen once. The chain couples TRBV28 to TRBJ1-2; no clear D. V lost 6 bases to trimming and J lost 3 bases, with 17 bases between them. This CDR3 spans 15 amino acids. Germline CDR1 MDHEN, CDR2 SYDVKM. Written as DNA, the CDR3 is TGTGCCAGCAGCACTCCAGTGTCGAGGGACTATGGCTACACCTTC. Protein: CASSTPVSRDYGYTF.

The genes are TRBV19 and TRBJ2-7; possibly TRBD2 for D (5 bases). Trimming shortened V by 6 bases and J by 2 bases, and 14 bases separated the two germline ends. Germline CDR1 reads LNHDA; CDR2 reads SQIVND (reference sequence). The CDR3 runs to 14 residues. The CDR3 here is CASSDMTGTYEQYF. CDR3 coding DNA: TGTGCCAGTAGCGATATGACGGGAACCTACGAGCAGTACTTC.

This clone was found a few times. The V and J genes are TRBV27 and TRBJ1-2, with D uncertain. Germline values: CDR1 MNHEY, CDR2 SMNVEV (reference sequence). The V end was cut by 6 bases, the J end by 6 bases, with 11 bases between. There are 12 residues in the CDR3. The CDR3 region is CASSRGADGYTF. CDR3 DNA sequence: TGTGCCAGCAGCCGGGGAGCGGATGGCTACACCTTC.